This record looks at one T cell receptor beta chain sequence and its context. In the source study's methods: Nucleated cell number was recorded as an estimate derived from reference gene primer amplification. The assay was immunoSEQ multiplex PCR, and TCRdb's table has in-frame clones only and misses some. The V and J calls and the clone size are those of that table, but D and trimming were determined from the DNA. The table has more than 40,000 clones, approximately 90% seen once. The CDR3 totals 18 residues. Germline V CDR1 and CDR2: SGHRS, YFSETQ. The junction had 13 bases not matched to a gene; V was cut back by 4 bases and J by 6 bases. This record belongs to a study of blood T cell repertoires in COVID-19.

Sequenced material: peripheral blood. The sequence was obtained from a man aged 45-65 years with active COVID-19. J is TRBJ2-3 and V is TRBV5-1; 14 nucleotides align to TRBD2. CDR3 coding DNA: TGCGCCAGCAGCCGGGGACTAGCGGGAGTCGGCCCGGGTGATACGCAGTATTTT. This gives the protein CASSRGLAGVGPGDTQYF.